This T cell receptor (beta chain) was identified in a study of T cells after yellow fever vaccination. Study-wide findings and caveats: Among primary-vaccination clones, most reappeared after the booster, at about 95% for CD4 and approximately 90% for CD8.

About this clonotype itself: Its antigen is not identified.

CDR1 and CDR2 (germline): SGHKS, YYEKEE (reference sequence). The trim removed 3 bases at V and 2 bases at J, leaving 6 bases unmatched. CDR3 length: 18 amino acids. Synthesis of TCR cDNA relied on 5'RACE template switching, which attached a universal primer site and UMIs. One entry per CDR3 protein results from TCRdb running MiXCR on the 5' RACE reads. The table includes around 300,000 distinct CDR3 sequences, 10% to 15% detected once. Source: CD4+ T cells sorted from PBMCs, taken 45 days after the yellow fever booster vaccination. V usage is TRBV5-5 and J usage is TRBJ2-6; 12 bases are shared with TRBD1. This clonotype was sampled from a man in his thirties or forties who received the YFV17D yellow fever vaccine. CDR3 DNA: TGTGCCAGCAGCTCCGGGACAGGGGGCATCACTGGGGCCAACGTCCTGACTTTC. Translated: CASSSGTGGITGANVLTF.